This T cell receptor beta chain was sequenced during a study of shared clonotypes between healthy human individuals. Study-wide results and limits: Naive CD4 clonotypes were shared across several donors at 4.5% to 6%. Unshared clonotypes carried lower generation probabilities than those common to all four donors.

This table comes from immunoSEQ multiplex PCR, and its TCRdb copy is limited to in-frame clones, with some not included. Among hundreds of thousands of clones, 85% to 95% were seen once, and the ten largest hold more than 20%. Germline CDR1 reads LGHNA; CDR2 reads YSLEER. Trimming took off 0 bases at V and 2 bases at J, with 11 bases between the two ends. The CDR3 has 15 residues. CD45RO-negative CD8 cells positively selected for CCR7 made up the naive population, which excluded terminally differentiated effector memory CD45RA+ cells. All the donors were Caucasian adults who lived in Nashville, Tennessee. Remarks on this clone: Its specificity is not known. Other DNA sequences in the sample encode the same CDR3.

This receptor was obtained from a man aged 30 to 45 in good health. The sample taken for sequencing was naive CD8+ T cells sorted from blood. The V and J genes are TRBV4-3 and TRBJ2-7; either TRBD1 or TRBD2 may fit D (5 bases each). The CDR3 nucleotides are TGCGCCAGCAGCCAAGATGGGACGGGAACCTACGAGCAGTACTTC. This sequence encodes CASSQDGTGTYEQYF.